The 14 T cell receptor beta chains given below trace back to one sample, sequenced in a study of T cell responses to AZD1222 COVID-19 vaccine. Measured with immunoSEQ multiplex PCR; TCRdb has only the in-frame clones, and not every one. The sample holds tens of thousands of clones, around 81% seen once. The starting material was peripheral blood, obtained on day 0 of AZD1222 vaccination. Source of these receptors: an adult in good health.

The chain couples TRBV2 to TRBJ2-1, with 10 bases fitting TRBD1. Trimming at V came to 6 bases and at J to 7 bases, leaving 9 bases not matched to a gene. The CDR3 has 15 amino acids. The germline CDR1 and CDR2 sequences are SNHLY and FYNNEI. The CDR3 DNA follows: TGTGCCAGCAGACCCGGGACAGGGGCACGGAATGAGCAGTTCTTC. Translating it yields CASRPGTGARNEQFF.

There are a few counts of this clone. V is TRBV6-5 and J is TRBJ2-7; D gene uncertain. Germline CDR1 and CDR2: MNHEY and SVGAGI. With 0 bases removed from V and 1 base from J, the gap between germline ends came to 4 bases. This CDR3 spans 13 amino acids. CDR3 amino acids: CASSYSQSYEQYF. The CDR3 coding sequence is TGTGCCAGCAGTTACTCTCAGTCCTACGAGCAGTACTTC.

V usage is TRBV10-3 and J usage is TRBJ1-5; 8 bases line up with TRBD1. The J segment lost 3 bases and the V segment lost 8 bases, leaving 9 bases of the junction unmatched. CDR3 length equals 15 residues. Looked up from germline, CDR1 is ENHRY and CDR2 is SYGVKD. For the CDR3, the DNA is TGTGCCATCGCCCCGTCAGGGGGCTACAATCAGCCCCAGCATTTT. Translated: CAIAPSGGYNQPQHF.

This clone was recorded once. Written as DNA, the CDR3 is TGTGCCAGCAACGCAAGGGGGTCCTACGAGCAGTACTTC. It codes for CASNARGSYEQYF. The rearrangement joins TRBV7-2 to TRBJ2-7; a weak D match, TRBD1 (6 bases). CDR1 SGHTA and CDR2 FQGNSA come from the germline V gene. Between the trimmed V and J ends, which lost 7 bases and 1 base, there was a span of 11 bases. The CDR3 runs 13 residues.

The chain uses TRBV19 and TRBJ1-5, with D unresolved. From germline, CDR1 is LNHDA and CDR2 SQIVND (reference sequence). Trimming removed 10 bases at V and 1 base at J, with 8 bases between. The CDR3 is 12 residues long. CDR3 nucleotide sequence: TGTGCCACTAGCGGGAGCAATCAGCCCCAGCATTTT. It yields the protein CATSGSNQPQHF.

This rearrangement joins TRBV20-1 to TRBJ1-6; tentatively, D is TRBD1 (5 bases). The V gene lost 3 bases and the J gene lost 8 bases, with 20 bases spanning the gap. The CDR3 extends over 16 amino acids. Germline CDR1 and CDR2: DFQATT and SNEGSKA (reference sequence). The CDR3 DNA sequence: TGCAGTGCTAGTCGGGGTATAATAGGGGCTTATTCACCCCTCCACTTT. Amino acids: CSASRGIIGAYSPLHF.

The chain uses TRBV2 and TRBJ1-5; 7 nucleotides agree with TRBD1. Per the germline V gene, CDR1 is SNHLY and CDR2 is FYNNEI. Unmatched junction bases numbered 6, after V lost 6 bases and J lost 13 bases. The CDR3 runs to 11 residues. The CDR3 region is CASRGTATQHF. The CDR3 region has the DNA TGTGCCAGCAGAGGGACAGCAACTCAGCATTTT. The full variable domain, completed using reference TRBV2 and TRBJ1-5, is EPEVTQTPSHQVTQMGQEVILRCVPISNHLYFYWYRQILGQKVEFLVSFYNNEISEKSEIFDDQFSVERPDGSNFTLKIRSTKLEDSAMYFCASRGTATQHFGDGTRLSIL.

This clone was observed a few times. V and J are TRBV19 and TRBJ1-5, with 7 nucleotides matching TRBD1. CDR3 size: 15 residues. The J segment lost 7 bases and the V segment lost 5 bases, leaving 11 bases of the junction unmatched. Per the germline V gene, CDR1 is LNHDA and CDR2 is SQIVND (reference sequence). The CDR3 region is CASSGVGRGIQPQHF. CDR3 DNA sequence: TGTGCCAGTAGTGGGGTAGGCAGGGGGATACAGCCCCAGCATTTT.

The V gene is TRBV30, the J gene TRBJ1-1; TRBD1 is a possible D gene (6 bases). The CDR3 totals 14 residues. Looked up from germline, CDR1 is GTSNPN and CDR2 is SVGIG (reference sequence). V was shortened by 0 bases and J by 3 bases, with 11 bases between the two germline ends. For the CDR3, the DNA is TGTGCCTGGAGTGTACCAGGGGTGTACACTGAAGCTTTCTTT. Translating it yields CAWSVPGVYTEAFF.

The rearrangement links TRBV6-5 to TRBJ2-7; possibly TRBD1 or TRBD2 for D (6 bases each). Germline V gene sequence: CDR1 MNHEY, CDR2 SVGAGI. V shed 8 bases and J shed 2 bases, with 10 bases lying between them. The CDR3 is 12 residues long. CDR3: CASEGGPYEQYF. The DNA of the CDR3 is TGTGCCAGCGAGGGGGGACCCTACGAGCAGTACTTC.

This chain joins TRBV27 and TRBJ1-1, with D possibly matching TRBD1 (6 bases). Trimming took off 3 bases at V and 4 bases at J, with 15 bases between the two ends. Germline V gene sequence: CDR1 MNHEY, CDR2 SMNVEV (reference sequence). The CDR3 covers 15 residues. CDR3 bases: TGTGCCAGCAGTTTGGGGGCCCCGGGGTCCACTGAAGCTTTCTTT. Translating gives CASSLGAPGSTEAFF.

This chain's CDR3 is CARSARIATNEKLFF. CDR3 sequence (DNA): TGTGCCAGAAGTGCGAGGATAGCAACTAATGAAAAACTGTTTTTT. The chain links TRBV5-3 to TRBJ1-4, with D unresolved. TRBV5-3 is identified as an open reading frame with a role that is uncertain. V lost 5 bases and J lost 0, with 11 bases in between. The CDR3 has 15 residues.

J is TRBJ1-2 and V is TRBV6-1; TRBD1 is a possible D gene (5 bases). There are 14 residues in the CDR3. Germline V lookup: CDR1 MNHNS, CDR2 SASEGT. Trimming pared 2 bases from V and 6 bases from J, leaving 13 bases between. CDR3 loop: CASSERWDRHGYTF. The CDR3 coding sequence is TGTGCCAGCAGTGAAAGGTGGGACCGACATGGCTACACCTTC.

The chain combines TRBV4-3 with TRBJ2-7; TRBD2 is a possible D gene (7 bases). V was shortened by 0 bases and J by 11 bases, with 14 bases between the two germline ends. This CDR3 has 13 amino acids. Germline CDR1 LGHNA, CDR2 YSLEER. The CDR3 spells CASSQDAGGPEYF. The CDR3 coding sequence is TGCGCCAGCAGCCAAGATGCCGGGGGGCCAGAGTACTTC.